Listed below are T cell receptor beta chains from one sample, sequenced in a study of ipilimumab plus nivolumab after autologous stem cell transplantation. The protocol was immunoSEQ multiplex PCR, while the TCRdb copy is restricted to in-frame clones and leaves out a portion. The sample holds some 43,000 clones, roughly 90% seen once. The source was PBMCs, collected in a trial of ipilimumab plus nivolumab as post-transplant consolidation. These receptors came from a male donor with multiple myeloma. Both conserved end residues are part of each CDR3. A D gene is named only where the DNA matches it firmly. Where a row states a size, it is once, few, many or the class of an expanded clone; other rows omit it.

CDR3 protein: CASSDSSGNLNTGELFF
CDR3 DNA: TGTGCCAGCAGCGACTCTAGCGGAAACTTGAACACCGGGGAGCTGTTTTTT
V gene: TRBV7-3
J gene: TRBJ2-2
D gene: TRBD2
clone size: -

CDR3 protein: CASTTGTHNTEAFF
CDR3 DNA: TGTGCCAGCACCACCGGGACACATAACACTGAAGCTTTCTTT
V gene: TRBV7-2
J gene: TRBJ1-1
D gene: -
clone size: -

CDR3 protein: CASSLQQGSNTIYF
CDR3 DNA: TGCGCCAGCAGCTTGCAACAGGGCAGCAACACCATATATTTT
V gene: TRBV5-1
J gene: TRBJ1-3
D gene: -
clone size: -

CDR3 protein: CASSEILGSTDTQYF
CDR3 DNA: TGTGCCAGCAGCGAAATTTTGGGATCGACAGATACGCAGTATTTT
V gene: TRBV7-2
J gene: TRBJ2-3
D gene: -
clone size: -

CDR3 protein: CASSTGVEETQYF
CDR3 DNA: TGCGCCAGCAGCACGGGAGTAGAAGAGACCCAGTACTTC
V gene: TRBV5-1
J gene: TRBJ2-5
D gene: -
clone size: -

CDR3 protein: CASSEARGGKGTEAFF
CDR3 DNA: TGTGCCAGCAGTGAAGCGAGAGGGGGGAAGGGCACTGAAGCTTTCTTT
V gene: TRBV2
J gene: TRBJ1-1
D gene: -
clone size: -

CDR3 protein: CASSQRLLQETQYF
CDR3 DNA: TGTGCCAGCAGCCAAAGACTTTTACAAGAGACCCAGTACTTC
V gene: TRBV4-2
J gene: TRBJ2-5
D gene: -
clone size: -

CDR3 protein: CASSLMGVGNTEAFF
CDR3 DNA: TGCGCCAGCAGCTTGATGGGGGTTGGGAACACTGAAGCTTTCTTT
V gene: TRBV5-1
J gene: TRBJ1-1
D gene: -
clone size: -

CDR3 protein: CASTPSVGNTEAFF
CDR3 DNA: TGTGCCAGCACCCCTTCAGTGGGGAACACTGAAGCTTTCTTT
V gene: TRBV6-1
J gene: TRBJ1-1
D gene: -
clone size: -

CDR3 protein: CSVVGLGGTDTQYF
CDR3 DNA: TGCAGCGTCGTCGGACTAGGCGGCACAGATACGCAGTATTTT
V gene: TRBV29-1
J gene: TRBJ2-3
D gene: TRBD2
clone size: -

CDR3 protein: CASRGTGVYYGYTF
CDR3 DNA: TGTGCCAGCAGGGGGACAGGGGTTTACTATGGCTACACCTTC
V gene: TRBV28
J gene: TRBJ1-2
D gene: TRBD1
clone size: -

CDR3 protein: CASSPPLQGESGNTIYF
CDR3 DNA: TGTGCCAGCAGCCCACCGTTACAGGGGGAGTCTGGAAACACCATATATTTT
V gene: TRBV4-2
J gene: TRBJ1-3
D gene: TRBD1
clone size: -

CDR3 protein: CAWSLPQGKRTF
CDR3 DNA: TGTGCCTGGAGTTTGCCCCAGGGGAAGCGCACCTTC
V gene: TRBV30
J gene: TRBJ1-2
D gene: -
clone size: -

CDR3 protein: CASSPGNMNTEAFF
CDR3 DNA: TGTGCCAGCAGCCCGGGGAACATGAACACTGAAGCTTTCTTT
V gene: TRBV7-3
J gene: TRBJ1-1
D gene: -
clone size: -

CDR3 protein: CASSRPSAPSADTQYF
CDR3 DNA: TGTGCCAGCAGCCGGCCTAGCGCGCCTAGCGCAGATACGCAGTATTTT
V gene: TRBV9
J gene: TRBJ2-3
D gene: -
clone size: once

CDR3 protein: CASSLVSTEETQYF
CDR3 DNA: TGCGCCAGCAGCTTGGTTTCGACAGAAGAGACCCAGTACTTC
V gene: TRBV5-1
J gene: TRBJ2-5
D gene: -
clone size: -

CDR3 protein: CASSKVVRPQSYLGGPQTPLHF
CDR3 DNA: TGTGCCAGCAGCAAAGTGGTCCGGCCACAAAGTTATTTGGGCGGGCCACAAACACCCCTCCACTTT
V gene: TRBV21-1
J gene: TRBJ1-6
D gene: -
clone size: -

CDR3 protein: CASSEEDRGFYEQYF
CDR3 DNA: TGTGCCAGCAGTGAAGAAGACAGGGGCTTCTACGAGCAGTACTTC
V gene: TRBV2
J gene: TRBJ2-7
D gene: TRBD1
clone size: -

CDR3 protein: CASSQGGLWDGYTF
CDR3 DNA: TGTGCCAGCAGCCAAGGGGGTCTATGGGATGGCTACACCTTC
V gene: TRBV7-9
J gene: TRBJ1-2
D gene: -
clone size: -